This TCR beta chain was recorded in a study of a mutant IDH1 vaccine in newly diagnosed glioma. About the research overall: Patients got their first vaccination 4-6 weeks after radiotherapy alone, or with temozolomide cycles. Patients under treatment included approximately 60% males and 37.5% females and had a mean age of 40.4 years. Those enrolled had earlier been treated with radiotherapy, temozolomide, or both, mostly both.

The V and J ends lost 0 bases and 0 bases, in that order; junction bases with no gene match: 3. CDR3 length: 16 amino acids. Germline assignment: CDR1 SGHRS and CDR2 YFSETQ. General observations from the study: There were vaccine-induced immune responses in approximately 95% of the patients.

Comments on this clone: Its antigen is still unknown.

Assay used: immunoSEQ multiplex PCR; TCRdb lists only in-frame clones, some missing. The sample has roughly 60,000 clones, 80% seen once. Noted time point: week 23, last vaccination. The vaccine gave 300 ug of a 20-mer mutant IDH1 peptide subcutaneously per dose. The chain uses TRBV5-1 and TRBJ1-5; 7 nucleotides match TRBD1. The receptor was isolated from a man aged 35-49 years with glioma. Source: PBMCs, taken from a glioma patient whose treatment included an IDH1 peptide vaccine. The CDR3 DNA reads as TGCGCCAGCAGCTTGGGGGACAGCCATAGCAATCAGCCCCAGCATTTT. As protein: CASSLGDSHSNQPQHF.